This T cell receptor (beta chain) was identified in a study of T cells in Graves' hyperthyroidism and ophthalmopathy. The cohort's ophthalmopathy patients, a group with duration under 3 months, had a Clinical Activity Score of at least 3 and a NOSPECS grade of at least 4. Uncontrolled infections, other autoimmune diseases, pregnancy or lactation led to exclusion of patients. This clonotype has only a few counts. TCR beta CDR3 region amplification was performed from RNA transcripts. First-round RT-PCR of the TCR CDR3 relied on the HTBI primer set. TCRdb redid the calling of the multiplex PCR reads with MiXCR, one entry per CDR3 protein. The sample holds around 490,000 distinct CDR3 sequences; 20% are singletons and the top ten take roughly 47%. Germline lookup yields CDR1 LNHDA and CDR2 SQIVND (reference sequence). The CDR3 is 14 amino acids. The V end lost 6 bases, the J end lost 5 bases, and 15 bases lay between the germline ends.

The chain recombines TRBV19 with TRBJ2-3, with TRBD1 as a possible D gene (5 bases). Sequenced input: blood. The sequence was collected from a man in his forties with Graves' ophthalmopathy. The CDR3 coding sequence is TGTGCCAGTAGCCCGGCAGGGTCGCAAGATACGCAGTATTTT. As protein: CASSPAGSQDTQYF.